This TCR beta chain is drawn from a study of control samples from healthy donors and cancer patients (dated by TCRdb to about 2020). Note on this clone: The clone's antigen remains unknown. Base quality data are lacking; no much larger clone is found one base away.

Library preparation employed the immunoSEQ multiplex PCR assay. What TCRdb holds here is the immuneACCESS table cut down to in-frame rearrangements. Part of the clones is not present; checked against another copy, under half of the missing clones reflect an unresolved V gene, and the others are unexplained. The sample contains 95,000 to 150,000 clones, around 86% of them found a single time. The top ten clonotypes cover around 8.7% of the sample. CDR1 and CDR2, per the germline V gene, are MNHEY and SVGAGI. Trimming at the junction amounts to 6 bases on V and 2 bases on J, and the germline ends lie 11 bases apart. Measured from the cysteine to the phenylalanine, the CDR3 is 13 residues long. Of all the DNA, just the CDR3 is kept, 39 bases in frame from base 1.

The chain links TRBV6-5 with TRBJ2-7; the D call is tentative, TRBD1 or TRBD2, as each matches 5 bases. The receptor's source is a man aged 35 to 55 in good health. Sequenced: blood. CDR3 loop: CASSFGTPYEQYF. The nucleotide sequence is TGTGCCAGCAGCTTCGGGACCCCCTACGAGCAGTACTTC.